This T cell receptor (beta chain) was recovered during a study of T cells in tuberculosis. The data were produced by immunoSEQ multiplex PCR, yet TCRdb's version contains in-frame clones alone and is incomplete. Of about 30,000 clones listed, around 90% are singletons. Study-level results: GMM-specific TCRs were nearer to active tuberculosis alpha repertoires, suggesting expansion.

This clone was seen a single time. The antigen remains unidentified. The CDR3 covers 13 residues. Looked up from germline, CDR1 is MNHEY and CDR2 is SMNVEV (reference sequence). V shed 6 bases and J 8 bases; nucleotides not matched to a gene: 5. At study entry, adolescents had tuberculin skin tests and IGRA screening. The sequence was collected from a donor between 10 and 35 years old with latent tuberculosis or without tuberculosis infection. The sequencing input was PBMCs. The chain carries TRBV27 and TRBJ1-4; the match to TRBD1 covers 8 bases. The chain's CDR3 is CASSRGPWEKLFF. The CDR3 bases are TGTGCCAGCAGCAGGGGGCCTTGGGAAAAACTGTTTTTT.